Below are 7 T cell receptor beta chains sequenced from a single sample in a study of T cell repertoires in cytomegalovirus infection. TCRdb processed the reads anew with MiXCR; each CDR3 protein has one entry. The table has about 190,000 distinct CDR3 sequences, 28% seen once. The sample taken for sequencing was PBMCs. These receptors were collected from a human donor in good health (CMV status not recorded). Some clones in this sample may be carry-over from other donors' samples.

J is TRBJ1-4 and V is TRBV2; a weak D match, TRBD1 (5 bases). The CDR3 totals 13 residues. V lost 6 bases and J 8 bases, leaving 13 bases between the germline ends. In germline, CDR1 is SNHLY, CDR2 FYNNEI. CDR3 residues: CASRAAGREKLFF. CDR3 DNA sequence: TGTGCCAGCAGGGCCGCAGGGCGCGAAAAACTGTTTTTT.

The CDR3 protein is CASSITGDYGYTF. CDR3 in DNA: TGTGCCAGCAGTATCACAGGGGACTATGGCTACACCTTC. The rearrangement joins TRBV2 to TRBJ1-2, with 7 bases that match TRBD1. The CDR3 runs to 13 residues. V lost 5 bases to trimming and J lost 3 bases; unmatched junction nucleotides: 3. The germline V gene has CDR1 SNHLY and CDR2 FYNNEI.

The gene calls are TRBV12-3 or TRBV12-4 and TRBJ2-3, with D perhaps TRBD1 or TRBD2 (6 bases each). Trimming stripped 7 bases from V and 4 bases from J, with 21 bases between. The length of the CDR3 is 16 residues. The CDR3 DNA follows: TGTGCCAGCACCATCCGGGACTCAGGGGTTCCAGATACGCAGTATTTT. Translated, it gives CASTIRDSGVPDTQYF.

The chain recombines TRBV9 with TRBJ2-2; D call uncertain. CDR3 length equals 14 residues. Per germline, CDR1 SGDLS and CDR2 YYNGEE. With 1 base removed from V and 5 bases from J, the gap between germline ends came to 9 bases. The CDR3 nucleotides are TGTGCCAGCAGCGTAACTGTGGGGACCGGGGAGCTGTTTTTT. Translated: CASSVTVGTGELFF.

This clonotype was observed many times. This rearrangement joins TRBV4-3 to TRBJ2-2; D is uncertain. CDR1 and CDR2 (germline): LGHNA, YSLEER. Deletions cut 5 bases from V and 3 bases from J, with 16 bases between. This CDR3 has 16 residues. The CDR3 loop reads CASSWIVTADTGELFF. In DNA, the CDR3 is TGCGCCAGCAGCTGGATTGTGACTGCCGACACCGGGGAGCTGTTTTTT.

The V and J genes are TRBV19 and TRBJ2-3; D unclear. The germline gives CDR1 LNHDA, CDR2 SQIVND (reference sequence). This CDR3 spans 15 amino acids. Trimming took 5 bases from V and 0 from J, leaving 12 bases between them. The CDR3 DNA reads as TGTGCCAGTAGTCGTCCCAGTCCGAGCACAGATACGCAGTATTTT. This translates into CASSRPSPSTDTQYF. Complete variable domain (other parts from reference TRBV19 and TRBJ2-3): DGGITQSPKYLFRKEGQNVTLSCEQNLNHDAMYWYRQDPGQGLRLIYYSQIVNDFQKGDIAEGYSVSREKKESFPLTVTSAQKNPTAFYLCASSRPSPSTDTQYFGPGTRLTVL.

The chain links TRBV5-1 to TRBJ1-1; the D is unclear. This CDR3 comprises 15 residues. The germline V gene encodes CDR1 SGHRS and CDR2 YFSETQ. Trimming left V 0 bases short and J 0 bases short, with 9 bases between. CDR3 protein: CASSLEYTVNTEAFF. The CDR3 nucleotides read TGCGCCAGCAGCTTGGAGTACACCGTGAACACTGAAGCTTTCTTT.